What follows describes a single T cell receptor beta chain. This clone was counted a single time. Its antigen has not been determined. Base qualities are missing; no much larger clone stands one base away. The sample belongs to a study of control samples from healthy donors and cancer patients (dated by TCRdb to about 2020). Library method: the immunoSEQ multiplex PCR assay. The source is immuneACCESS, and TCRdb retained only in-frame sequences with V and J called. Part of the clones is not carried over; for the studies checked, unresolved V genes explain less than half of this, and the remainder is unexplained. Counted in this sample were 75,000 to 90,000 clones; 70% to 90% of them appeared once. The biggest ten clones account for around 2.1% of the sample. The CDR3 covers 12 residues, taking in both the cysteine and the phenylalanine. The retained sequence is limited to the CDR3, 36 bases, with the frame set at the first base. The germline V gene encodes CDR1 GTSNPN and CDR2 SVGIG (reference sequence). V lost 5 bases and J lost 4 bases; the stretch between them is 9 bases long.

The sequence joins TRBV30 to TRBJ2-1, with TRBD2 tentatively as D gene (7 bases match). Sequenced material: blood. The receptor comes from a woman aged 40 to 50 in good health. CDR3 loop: CAWAGAYNEQFF. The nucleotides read TGTGCCTGGGCGGGGGCGTACAATGAGCAGTTCTTC.